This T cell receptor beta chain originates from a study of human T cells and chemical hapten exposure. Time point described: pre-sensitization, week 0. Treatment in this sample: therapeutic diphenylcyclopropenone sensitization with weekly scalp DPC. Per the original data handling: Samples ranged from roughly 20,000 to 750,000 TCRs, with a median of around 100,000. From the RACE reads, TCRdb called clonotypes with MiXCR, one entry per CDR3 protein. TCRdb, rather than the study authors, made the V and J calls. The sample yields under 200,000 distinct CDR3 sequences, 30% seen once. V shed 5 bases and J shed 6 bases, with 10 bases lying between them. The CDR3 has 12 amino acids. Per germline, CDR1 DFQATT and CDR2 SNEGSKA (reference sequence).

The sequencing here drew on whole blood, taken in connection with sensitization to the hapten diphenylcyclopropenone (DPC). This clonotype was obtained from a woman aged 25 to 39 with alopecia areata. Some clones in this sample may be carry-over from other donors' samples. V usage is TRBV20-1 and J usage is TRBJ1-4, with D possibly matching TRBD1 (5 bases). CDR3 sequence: CSAEWGDEKLFF. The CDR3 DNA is TGCAGTGCTGAATGGGGGGATGAAAAACTGTTTTTT.